A selection of T cell receptor beta chains follows, all from one sample in a study of blood T cell repertoires in COVID-19. Assay used: immunoSEQ multiplex PCR; TCRdb lists only in-frame clones, some missing. The table lists some 80,000 clones, 85% to 90% of them singletons. The sequencing sample was made of peripheral blood. These receptors were taken from a human donor in a cohort sampled during active COVID-19. The CDR3 runs from the conserved cysteine through the conserved F or W. D genes are given only for firm matches. Size values are once, few and many counts, or a class for expanded clones, and some rows have none.

j_gene: TRBJ2-3
d_gene: TRBD1
len: 16
abundance: .
v_gene: TRBV6-6
CDR3nt: TGTGCCAGCAGTTGGGACAGGGGAGGGGACACAGATACGCAGTATTTT
CDR3aa: CASSWDRGGDTDTQYF

j_gene: TRBJ1-5
d_gene: TRBD1
len: 17
abundance: once
v_gene: TRBV6-6
CDR3nt: TGTGCCAGCAGTCGGGACAGGGGGAGCCCCAACAATCAGCCCCAGCATTTT
CDR3aa: CASSRDRGSPNNQPQHF

j_gene: TRBJ2-7
d_gene: .
len: 14
abundance: .
v_gene: TRBV6-5
CDR3nt: TGTGCCGGGTCGACAGGTCCGAGCTCCTACGAGCAGTACTTC
CDR3aa: CAGSTGPSSYEQYF

j_gene: TRBJ2-1
d_gene: TRBD1
len: 17
abundance: .
v_gene: TRBV5-1
CDR3nt: TGCGCCAGCAGCTTCGGACAGGGCTCAAAATCCTACAATGAGCAGTTCTTC
CDR3aa: CASSFGQGSKSYNEQFF

j_gene: TRBJ2-5
d_gene: TRBD2
len: 17
abundance: .
v_gene: TRBV24-1
CDR3nt: TGTGCCACCAGTGATCCTGACCCGGGGGGGCCGGGGGAGACCCAGTACTTC
CDR3aa: CATSDPDPGGPGETQYF

j_gene: TRBJ1-2
d_gene: TRBD1
len: 13
abundance: .
v_gene: TRBV6-5
CDR3nt: TGTGCCAGCAGCCCCGGGACAGCCGGCGGCTACACCTTC
CDR3aa: CASSPGTAGGYTF

j_gene: TRBJ1-5
d_gene: .
len: 13
abundance: .
v_gene: TRBV18
CDR3nt: TGTGCCAGCTCACCCGACATGAATCAGCCCCAGCATTTT
CDR3aa: CASSPDMNQPQHF

j_gene: TRBJ1-1
d_gene: .
len: 18
abundance: once
v_gene: TRBV7-2
CDR3nt: TGTGCCAGCAGCTTAGTCAGTCAGGGGCGCAGGTTGGGGACTGAAGCTTTCTTT
CDR3aa: CASSLVSQGRRLGTEAFF

j_gene: TRBJ2-7
d_gene: .
len: 11
abundance: .
v_gene: TRBV30
CDR3nt: TGTGCCTGCACGGGGGTGCCGAAGCAGTACTTC
CDR3aa: CACTGVPKQYF

j_gene: TRBJ2-7
d_gene: TRBD2
len: 16
abundance: .
v_gene: TRBV4-2
CDR3nt: TGTGCCAGCAGCCAAGGGGGACTAGCGGGAAGCTACGAGCAGTACTTC
CDR3aa: CASSQGGLAGSYEQYF

j_gene: TRBJ2-7
d_gene: TRBD1
len: 15
abundance: few
v_gene: TRBV10-1
CDR3nt: TGCGCCAGCAGCGGGACAGGTAGTAATATCTACGAGCAGTACTTC
CDR3aa: CASSGTGSNIYEQYF

j_gene: TRBJ2-2
d_gene: .
len: 15
abundance: .
v_gene: TRBV7-3
CDR3nt: TGTGCCAGCAGCTTCCGGGGATATAACACCGGGGAGCTGTTTTTT
CDR3aa: CASSFRGYNTGELFF

j_gene: TRBJ2-1
d_gene: .
len: 17
abundance: .
v_gene: TRBV5-1
CDR3nt: TGCGCCAGCAGCTTGTACGGGGTGGTTAGCGTCTACAATGAGCAGTTCTTC
CDR3aa: CASSLYGVVSVYNEQFF

j_gene: TRBJ1-4
d_gene: .
len: 17
abundance: .
v_gene: TRBV5-4
CDR3nt: TGTGCCAGCAGCCTCCGGGGAGGAACTAGAACTAATGAAAAACTGTTTTTT
CDR3aa: CASSLRGGTRTNEKLFF

j_gene: TRBJ2-7
d_gene: .
len: 14
abundance: few
v_gene: TRBV7-9
CDR3nt: TGTGCCAGCAGCACCGCGACAGGCTCCTACGAGCAGTACTTC
CDR3aa: CASSTATGSYEQYF

j_gene: TRBJ2-5
d_gene: .
len: 14
abundance: .
v_gene: TRBV5-1
CDR3nt: TGCGCCAGCAGCCCGAGCCCACCTCAAGAGACCCAGTACTTC
CDR3aa: CASSPSPPQETQYF

j_gene: TRBJ1-1
d_gene: TRBD1
len: 17
abundance: .
v_gene: TRBV25-1
CDR3nt: TGTGCCAGCAGTGCCGGGACAGGGAGGGTTTTAGCGACTGAAGCTTTCTTT
CDR3aa: CASSAGTGRVLATEAFF

j_gene: TRBJ2-5
d_gene: TRBD2
len: 15
abundance: .
v_gene: TRBV7-2
CDR3nt: TGTGCCAGCAGCTTTGGGGGGGTCGTGACAGAGACCCAGTACTTC
CDR3aa: CASSFGGVVTETQYF

j_gene: TRBJ1-5
d_gene: TRBD1
len: 15
abundance: once
v_gene: TRBV5-8
CDR3nt: TGTGCCAGCAGCTTGGCTGTGACAGGGGATCAGCCCCAGCATTTT
CDR3aa: CASSLAVTGDQPQHF

j_gene: TRBJ2-7
d_gene: .
len: 12
abundance: .
v_gene: TRBV29-1
CDR3nt: TGCAGCGTTTCCGGACAGCATTACGAGCAGTACTTC
CDR3aa: CSVSGQHYEQYF

j_gene: TRBJ2-1
d_gene: .
len: 15
abundance: once
v_gene: TRBV29-1
CDR3nt: TGCAGCGTTGGCGGGGGCGCTGGGGCCTACAATGAGCAGTTCTTC
CDR3aa: CSVGGGAGAYNEQFF

j_gene: TRBJ1-3
d_gene: .
len: 14
abundance: .
v_gene: TRBV5-4
CDR3nt: TGTGCCAGCAGCCGGATAGGTAGCGGTAACACCATATATTTT
CDR3aa: CASSRIGSGNTIYF

j_gene: TRBJ2-2
d_gene: .
len: 15
abundance: .
v_gene: TRBV7-8
CDR3nt: TGTGCCAGCAGGGCAGGGCGGGACAACACCGGGGAGCTGTTTTTT
CDR3aa: CASRAGRDNTGELFF

j_gene: TRBJ1-4
d_gene: .
len: 16
abundance: .
v_gene: TRBV28
CDR3nt: TGTGCCAGCAGTTCCTCCCGCGGGACGGGGCGAGAAAAACTGTTTTTT
CDR3aa: CASSSSRGTGREKLFF

j_gene: TRBJ1-5
d_gene: TRBD1
len: 15
abundance: .
v_gene: TRBV19
CDR3nt: TGTGCCAGTAGTCCAGGACAGGGGCCTAATCAGCCCCAGCATTTT
CDR3aa: CASSPGQGPNQPQHF

j_gene: TRBJ2-7
d_gene: TRBD2
len: 17
abundance: .
v_gene: TRBV7-2
CDR3nt: TGTGCCAGCAGATCCGGGACTAGCGGGAGAATCCCCTACGAGCAGTACTTC
CDR3aa: CASRSGTSGRIPYEQYF

j_gene: TRBJ1-1
d_gene: .
len: 16
abundance: .
v_gene: TRBV6-1
CDR3nt: TGTGCCAGCAGTGAAAGAGCTAGGGGCATGAACACTGAAGCTTTCTTT
CDR3aa: CASSERARGMNTEAFF

j_gene: TRBJ1-5
d_gene: TRBD1
len: 17
abundance: .
v_gene: TRBV27
CDR3nt: TGTGCCAGCAGTTTATCGCGACAGGGGGTCTCCAATCAGCCCCAGCATTTT
CDR3aa: CASSLSRQGVSNQPQHF

j_gene: TRBJ2-1
d_gene: TRBD2
len: 15
abundance: .
v_gene: TRBV19
CDR3nt: TGTGCCAGTAGTCCCCAGGCGGGAGCTGGGGGGGAGCAGTTCTTC
CDR3aa: CASSPQAGAGGEQFF

j_gene: TRBJ1-1
d_gene: .
len: 15
abundance: .
v_gene: TRBV6-5
CDR3nt: TGTGCCAGCAGTTACTCTGGCAGGGTGAACACTGAAGCTTTCTTT
CDR3aa: CASSYSGRVNTEAFF

j_gene: TRBJ1-1
d_gene: .
len: 15
abundance: .
v_gene: TRBV10-3
CDR3nt: TGTGCCATCAGTGACGGCGGGAGCCACCGGGCTGAAGCTTTCTTT
CDR3aa: CAISDGGSHRAEAFF

j_gene: TRBJ2-7
d_gene: TRBD2
len: 15
abundance: .
v_gene: TRBV4-2
CDR3nt: TGTGCCAGCAGCCAAGATATCACTAGCGGATACGAGCAGTACTTC
CDR3aa: CASSQDITSGYEQYF

j_gene: TRBJ2-1
d_gene: TRBD2
len: 15
abundance: .
v_gene: TRBV18
CDR3nt: TGTGCCAGCTCACCGCTAGCGGGGGGTTACAATGAGCAGTTCTTC
CDR3aa: CASSPLAGGYNEQFF

j_gene: TRBJ2-3
d_gene: TRBD1
len: 14
abundance: .
v_gene: TRBV29-1
CDR3nt: TGCAGCGTCCGGGCCAGGGGGCAGGGAGATACGCAGTATTTT
CDR3aa: CSVRARGQGDTQYF

j_gene: TRBJ1-4
d_gene: .
len: 14
abundance: .
v_gene: TRBV3-1/TRBV3-2
CDR3nt: TGTGCCAGCAGCCACGGGGCAACTAATGAAAAACTGTTTTTT
CDR3aa: CASSHGATNEKLFF

j_gene: TRBJ2-2
d_gene: .
len: 15
abundance: .
v_gene: TRBV18
CDR3nt: TGTGCCAGCTCACCACCCCTAGGGAACACCGGGGAGCTGTTTTTT
CDR3aa: CASSPPLGNTGELFF

j_gene: TRBJ2-3
d_gene: TRBD2
len: 16
abundance: .
v_gene: TRBV5-1
CDR3nt: TGCGCCAGCAGGGTGGAAGCGGGAGGGATGGCAGATACGCAGTATTTT
CDR3aa: CASRVEAGGMADTQYF

j_gene: TRBJ1-1
d_gene: .
len: 13
abundance: .
v_gene: TRBV12-3/TRBV12-4
CDR3nt: TGTGCCAGCAGTGCGGACACTTACACTGAAGCTTTCTTT
CDR3aa: CASSADTYTEAFF

j_gene: TRBJ2-5
d_gene: .
len: 12
abundance: few
v_gene: TRBV4-3
CDR3nt: TGCGCCAGCAGCCAGCATAGAGAGACCCAGTACTTC
CDR3aa: CASSQHRETQYF

j_gene: TRBJ1-5
d_gene: .
len: 14
abundance: .
v_gene: TRBV6-5
CDR3nt: TGTGCCAGCACCGGGAGTTCCCTAAATCAGCCCCAGCATTTT
CDR3aa: CASTGSSLNQPQHF

j_gene: TRBJ1-1
d_gene: .
len: 14
abundance: .
v_gene: TRBV28
CDR3nt: TGTGCCAGCAGAGTTCGCCCGGGGAACACTGAAGCTTTCTTT
CDR3aa: CASRVRPGNTEAFF